Each of the 5 T cell receptor beta chains below was sequenced from the same sample in a study of patients and donors after allogeneic stem cell transplantation. TCRdb re-derived calls from the RT-PCR reads in MiXCR, one entry per CDR3 protein. The sample records about 960,000 distinct CDR3 sequences, roughly 18% being singletons. The sequenced material came from blood, either unsorted or a sorted T cell fraction (not recorded which). The receptors were gathered from a human donor who was either an allogeneic HSCT recipient or a stem cell or donor lymphocyte infusion donor (not recorded which). It is not recorded whose cells these are; they may come from a transplant donor.

Written as DNA, the CDR3 is TGTGCCAGCAGTTTCGGGACAGGGCCTGCCTACGAGCAGTACTTC. It yields the protein CASSFGTGPAYEQYF. V is TRBV27 and J is TRBJ2-7, with 9 nucleotides matching TRBD1. The germline gives CDR1 MNHEY, CDR2 SMNVEV (reference sequence). This CDR3 is built from 15 residues. V lost 3 bases to trimming and J lost 2 bases; unmatched junction nucleotides: 5.

The V gene is TRBV18, the J gene TRBJ1-2; 7 bases are a match to TRBD1. Trimming cost V 0 bases and J 4 bases; bases outside gene matches: 2. This CDR3 is built from 14 residues. In germline, CDR1 is KGHSH, CDR2 LQKENI. Here the CDR3 DNA reads TGTGCCAGCTCACCACCTAACAGGGGCTATGGCTACACCTTC. Its protein product is CASSPPNRGYGYTF.

The V and J genes are TRBV20-1 and TRBJ1-1; D gene unclear. Germline V CDR1 and CDR2: DFQATT, SNEGSKA (reference sequence). This CDR3 has 12 amino acids. V was trimmed by 5 bases and J by 4 bases, leaving 11 bases between them. CDR3 residues: CSAGRPGTEAFF. CDR3 nucleotide sequence: TGCAGTGCTGGACGGCCGGGCACTGAAGCTTTCTTT.

This clonotype was found many times. V usage is TRBV12-3 or TRBV12-4 and J usage is TRBJ1-1; TRBD1 matches at 7 bases. V lost 7 bases, J lost 1 base, and 9 bases stayed unmatched. The CDR3 sequence is 15 residues long. This CDR3 reads CASTGGRVGNTEAFF. CDR3 nucleotide sequence: TGTGCCAGCACAGGGGGGCGCGTTGGGAACACTGAAGCTTTCTTT.

The gene calls are TRBV19 and TRBJ2-3; perhaps TRBD2 as D (6 bases). The germline gives CDR1 LNHDA, CDR2 SQIVND (reference sequence). This CDR3 is built from 15 residues. V dropped 3 bases and J dropped 3 bases, with 13 bases sitting between them. CDR3 in amino acids: CASSIPGRKTDTQYF. CDR3 nucleotides: TGTGCCAGTAGTATCCCAGGGAGGAAGACAGATACGCAGTATTTT.